The source of this TCR beta chain is a study of CD8 T cells in Susac syndrome. Reverse transcription used about 0.45 to 1 ug RNA and random hexamers. TCRdb itself ran the immunoSEQ multiplex PCR reads through MiXCR, one entry per CDR3 protein. Counted here are approximately 150,000 distinct CDR3 sequences, around 96% occurring once; the ten biggest clones make up around 0.11%. The table lists this clonotype with a count of one. This TCR was recovered from a human donor with multiple sclerosis. The sample taken for sequencing was CD4+ T cells from PBMCs.

The CDR3 is CARPGQGPINYGYTF. The CDR3 coding sequence is TGTGCCCGTCCGGGACAGGGACCGATTAACTATGGCTACACCTTC. The chain employs TRBV19 and TRBJ1-2; 9 bases fit TRBD1. The V segment lost 11 bases and the J segment 1 base; nucleotides outside the gene matches: 11. The CDR3 contains 15 residues. CDR1 and CDR2 from the germline V gene are LNHDA and SQIVND (reference sequence).